This T cell receptor beta chain appears in the sequencing data of a study of beta chain features in type 1 diabetes. The CDR3 contains 16 residues. After removal of 7 bases from V and 6 bases from J, the junction contained 11 bases not matched to a gene. Germline values: CDR1 LNHDA, CDR2 SQIVND (reference sequence). General study results and limits: All four CD4+ subsets from Type 1 diabetes patients carried moderately but significantly shorter TCRB CDR3s. The study notes PCR might favor shorter templates equally in patients and controls. Diminished insertions and augmented deletions at VDJ junctions characterized type 1 diabetes patients.

This clone was seen a few times. The antigen is not known. Reverse transcription of all isolated RNA meant that expressed TCRB transcripts were sequenced. Produced via immunoSEQ multiplex PCR; TCRdb's table is partial and in-frame only. The sample consists of hundreds of thousands of clones, roughly an eighth of them appearing once. The sequenced material came from naive CD4+ T cells from blood. The chain couples TRBV19 to TRBJ2-1, with 11 bases matching TRBD2. The clonotype comes from a man between 25 and 39 years old with type 1 diabetes. The CDR3 loop reads CASIPPGTSGRNEQFF. The CDR3 DNA follows: TGTGCCAGTATTCCTCCTGGGACTAGCGGCCGCAATGAGCAGTTCTTC. Based on the CDR3 plus reference TRBV19 and TRBJ2-1, the full variable domain is DGGITQSPKYLFRKEGQNVTLSCEQNLNHDAMYWYRQDPGQGLRLIYYSQIVNDFQKGDIAEGYSVSREKKESFPLTVTSAQKNPTAFYLCASIPPGTSGRNEQFFGPGTRLTVL.